The 21 T cell receptor beta chains listed next were all sequenced from one sample in a study of human T cells and chemical hapten exposure. Time point meaning: patch test 3, about 24 weeks after DPC sensitization. The treatment is: therapeutic diphenylcyclopropenone sensitization with weekly scalp DPC. Total RNA was isolated from whole blood that had not been fractionated. TCRdb passed the RACE reads through MiXCR, listing each CDR3 protein once. This table holds around 40,000 distinct CDR3 sequences, 12% found once. Sequenced material: whole blood, taken in connection with sensitization to the hapten diphenylcyclopropenone (DPC). These receptors were taken from a woman aged 40 to 55 with alopecia areata. Some clones in this sample may be carry-over from other donors' samples.

This clonotype was counted a few times. The rearrangement links TRBV24-1 to TRBJ2-1; D gene ambiguous. From germline, CDR1 is KGHDR and CDR2 SFDVKD. V was trimmed by 0 bases and J by 7 bases, leaving 6 bases between them. The CDR3 has 13 residues. CDR3 in amino acids: CATSDLDRNEQFF. The CDR3 coding sequence is TGTGCCACCAGTGATTTGGATCGGAATGAGCAGTTCTTC.

This clonotype has only a few counts. The rearrangement links TRBV11-2 to TRBJ2-6; D gene uncertain. Germline CDR1 reads SGHAT; CDR2 reads FQNNGV. The CDR3 has 15 amino acids. The germline V and J ends were trimmed by 5 bases and 0 bases, with 8 bases remaining between them. Here the CDR3 DNA reads TGTGCCAGCAGCCCCAAAAGCTCTGGGGCCAACGTCCTGACTTTC. This translates into CASSPKSSGANVLTF.

The chain recombines TRBV27 with TRBJ2-4; the match to TRBD1 covers 9 bases. Germline-derived CDR1 and CDR2 are MNHEY and SMNVEV (reference sequence). The ends lost 5 bases at V and 5 bases at J; junction bases unmatched: 4. The CDR3 has 14 amino acids. This CDR3 reads CASSPWTGENIQYF. The CDR3 DNA follows: TGTGCCAGCAGTCCCTGGACAGGGGAAAACATTCAGTACTTC.

The rearrangement joins TRBV11-3 to TRBJ1-1; D remains ambiguous. The germline CDR1 and CDR2 sequences are SGHNT and YENEEA. CDR3 size: 12 residues. V was trimmed by 1 base and J by 4 bases, leaving 4 bases between them. The CDR3 loop is CASSLVSTEAFF. CDR3 bases: TGTGCCAGCAGCTTAGTATCCACTGAAGCTTTCTTT.

This clonotype was picked up a small number of times. The chain carries TRBV16 and TRBJ1-5; maybe TRBD1 (6 bases). The germline CDR1 and CDR2 sequences are KGHSY and FQNENV. Trimming took 4 bases from V and 3 from J, leaving 10 bases between them. The CDR3 covers 14 residues. This CDR3 reads CASSLRGHNQPQHF. CDR3 in DNA: TGTGCCAGCAGCCTGAGGGGACACAATCAGCCCCAGCATTTT.

This clonotype appeared many times. CDR3: CASSPRTDTQYF. The CDR3 DNA reads as TGTGCCAGTAGCCCTCGGACAGATACGCAGTATTTT. The gene calls are TRBV19 and TRBJ2-3; D ambiguous. The germline V gene has CDR1 LNHDA and CDR2 SQIVND (reference sequence). The V end was cut by 6 bases, the J end by 3 bases, with 7 bases between. This CDR3 contains 12 residues. Looking up the rest from reference TRBV19 and TRBJ2-3 gives the full variable domain: DGGITQSPKYLFRKEGQNVTLSCEQNLNHDAMYWYRQDPGQGLRLIYYSQIVNDFQKGDIAEGYSVSREKKESFPLTVTSAQKNPTAFYLCASSPRTDTQYFGPGTRLTVL.

V and J are TRBV20-1 and TRBJ2-3; 10 nucleotides line up with TRBD2. This CDR3 has 18 amino acids. Unmatched junction bases numbered 17, after V lost 2 bases and J lost 6 bases. Germline V gene sequence: CDR1 DFQATT, CDR2 SNEGSKA (reference sequence). The CDR3 nucleotides are TGCAGTGCTAGACCCAGCGGGAGGGCCCTCAACAGCTTCGATACGCAGTATTTT. Its protein is CSARPSGRALNSFDTQYF.

This clonotype was detected a few times. The genes are TRBV7-9 and TRBJ2-5; D perhaps matches TRBD1 (5 bases). V was pared by 4 bases and J by 1 base, with 13 bases between. Germline assignment: CDR1 SEHNR and CDR2 FQNEAQ (reference sequence). The CDR3 is made up of 15 amino acids. CDR3 sequence: CASSSIQAFQETQYF. CDR3 sequence (DNA): TGTGCCAGCAGCTCCATACAGGCCTTCCAAGAGACCCAGTACTTC. The full variable domain, in which reference TRBV7-9 and TRBJ2-5 provide the parts outside the CDR3, is DTGVSQNPRHKITKRGQNVTFRCDPISEHNRLYWYRQTLGQGPEFLTYFQNEAQLEKSRLLSDRFSAERPKGSFSTLEIQRTEQGDSAMYLCASSSIQAFQETQYFGPGTRLLVL.

Comments on this clonotype: A clone one base away is much larger, so this may be a read error. The rearrangement links TRBV2 to TRBJ2-2, with TRBD2 as a possible D gene (6 bases). The CDR3 runs 14 residues. Germline CDR1 and CDR2: SNHLY and FYNNEI. CDR3 nucleotides: TGTGTCAGCTCTAGCGCTACGAACACCGGGGAGCTGTTTTTT. Protein product: CVSSSATNTGELFF.

This clonotype was detected ten times or more. The rearrangement links TRBV11-1 to TRBJ2-1, with a possible D match to TRBD1 (7 bases). CDR3 length: 17 amino acids. Germline V CDR1 and CDR2: SGHAT, FQDESV (reference sequence). V lost 4 bases and J lost 7, with 23 bases in between. The CDR3 DNA sequence: TGTGCCAGCAGCTCCACTCGGGGGACAGAAAGCGGAAATGAGCAGTTCTTC. Protein: CASSSTRGTESGNEQFF.

This chain joins TRBV29-1 and TRBJ2-5; D possibly corresponds to TRBD1 (6 bases). Germline CDR1 reads SQVTM; CDR2 reads ANQGSEA. This CDR3 contains 14 residues. With 4 bases removed from V and 4 bases from J, the gap between germline ends came to 16 bases. CDR3 loop: CSVVSGESAETQYF. CDR3 sequence (DNA): TGCAGCGTTGTGTCAGGGGAGTCCGCAGAGACCCAGTACTTC.

A remark on this clonotype: Being one base from a much bigger clone, this may be a read error. This sequence joins TRBV5-1 and TRBJ2-3; 9 bases are a match to TRBD1. There are 17 residues in the CDR3. Germline CDR1 SGHRS, CDR2 YFSETQ. V dropped 1 base and J dropped 2; count of bases not matched to a gene: 8. CDR3 bases: TGCGCCAGCAGCTTGTGTACCCGGACAGGGGTCACAGATACGCAGTATTTT. It codes for CASSLCTRTGVTDTQYF. Supplemented by reference TRBV5-1 and TRBJ2-3, the full variable domain reads KAGVTQTPRYLIKTRGQQVTLSCSPISGHRSVSWYQQTPGQGLQFLFEYFSETQRNKGNFPGRFSGRQFSNSRSEMNVSTLELGDSALYLCASSLCTRTGVTDTQYFGPGTRLTVL.

This clonotype was picked up many times. The rearrangement links TRBV6-2 or TRBV6-3 to TRBJ2-2; D remains unclear. In germline, CDR1 is MNHEY, CDR2 SVGEGT. The CDR3 is 13 residues long. The V end lost 2 bases, the J end lost 5 bases, and 6 bases lay between the germline ends. DNA of the CDR3: TGTGCCAGCAGTTACCTGCGTACCGGGGAGCTGTTTTTT. It codes for CASSYLRTGELFF.

This clonotype occurred a few times. V gene TRBV6-6 combines with J gene TRBJ2-7; D uncertain. Trimming cost V 8 bases and J 9 bases, with 14 bases left between them. CDR1 is MNHNY and CDR2 is SVGAGI in the germline V gene (reference sequence). This CDR3 contains 11 residues. The CDR3 DNA is TGTGCCAGCGCGGCGCCGAGAGGGCAGTACTTC. It specifies CASAAPRGQYF.

This clonotype came up a few times. The rearrangement joins TRBV3-1 to TRBJ2-7; D possibly uses TRBD1 or TRBD2 (6 bases each). CDR3 size: 14 residues. Trimming left V 0 bases short and J 6 bases short, with 12 bases between. Germline-derived CDR1 and CDR2 are LGHDT and YNNKEL (reference sequence). CDR3 sequence: CASSQDWGASEQYF. Written as DNA, the CDR3 is TGTGCCAGCAGCCAAGATTGGGGGGCCAGCGAGCAGTACTTC.

This clonotype came up a few times. J is TRBJ2-2 and V is TRBV29-1; D remains ambiguous. CDR3 length equals 11 residues. V lost 7 bases, J lost 2 bases, and 5 bases lay in between. Looked up from germline, CDR1 is SQVTM and CDR2 is ANQGSEA. CDR3 sequence reads: CSGRNTGELFF. As DNA, the CDR3 is TGCAGCGGCCGTAACACCGGGGAGCTGTTTTTT.

The chain employs TRBV3-1 and TRBJ1-2; D possibly corresponds to TRBD1 (5 bases). Germline loops: CDR1 LGHDT, CDR2 YNNKEL (reference sequence). The germline V and J ends were trimmed by 4 bases and 7 bases, with 19 bases remaining between them. The CDR3 consists of 15 residues. CDR3 residues: CASSLHRSRVAGYTF. In DNA, the CDR3 is TGTGCCAGCAGCCTCCATCGAAGCAGGGTGGCTGGCTACACCTTC.

At least ten counts were recorded for this clonotype. The V gene is TRBV12-2, the J gene TRBJ1-1; the table's TRBD1 call for D was not verified on the DNA. TRBV12-2 is reported as a pseudogene. This CDR3 comprises 17 residues. CDR3: CASRLDFSGQGHTEAFF. The CDR3 DNA is TGTGCAAGTCGCTTAGATTTTTCGGGACAGGGGCACACTGAAGCTTTCTTT.

J is TRBJ2-1 and V is TRBV12-3 or TRBV12-4; D not resolved. Trimming shortened V by 5 bases and J by 7 bases, and 9 bases separated the two germline ends. CDR3 length: 12 residues. CDR3 coding DNA: TGTGCCAGCAGTCAGGACGGGAATGAGCAGTTCTTC. Translating gives CASSQDGNEQFF.

The CDR3, as DNA: TGCAGCGTTGAGGGAGGGACTACCTACGAGCAGTACTTC. It yields the protein CSVEGGTTYEQYF. The chain recombines TRBV29-1 with TRBJ2-7; 7 positions match TRBD2. Trimming cost V 3 bases and J 2 bases; bases outside gene matches: 4. CDR1 SQVTM and CDR2 ANQGSEA come from the germline V gene. The CDR3 consists of 13 residues.

This clonotype occurred many times. V gene TRBV28 combines with J gene TRBJ1-1; maybe TRBD1 (5 bases). The germline CDR1 and CDR2 sequences are MDHEN and SYDVKM. The V end was cut by 5 bases, the J end by 3 bases, with 10 bases between. This CDR3 comprises 13 residues. The CDR3 DNA reads TGTGCCAGCAGTAGTGCAGGGTACACTGAAGCTTTCTTT. It yields the protein CASSSAGYTEAFF. Together with reference TRBV28 and TRBJ1-1, the CDR3 gives the full variable domain: DVKVTQSSRYLVKRTGEKVFLECVQDMDHENMFWYRQDPGLGLRLIYFSYDVKMKEKGDIPEGYSVSREKKERFSLILESASTNQTSMYLCASSSAGYTEAFFGQGTRLTVV.